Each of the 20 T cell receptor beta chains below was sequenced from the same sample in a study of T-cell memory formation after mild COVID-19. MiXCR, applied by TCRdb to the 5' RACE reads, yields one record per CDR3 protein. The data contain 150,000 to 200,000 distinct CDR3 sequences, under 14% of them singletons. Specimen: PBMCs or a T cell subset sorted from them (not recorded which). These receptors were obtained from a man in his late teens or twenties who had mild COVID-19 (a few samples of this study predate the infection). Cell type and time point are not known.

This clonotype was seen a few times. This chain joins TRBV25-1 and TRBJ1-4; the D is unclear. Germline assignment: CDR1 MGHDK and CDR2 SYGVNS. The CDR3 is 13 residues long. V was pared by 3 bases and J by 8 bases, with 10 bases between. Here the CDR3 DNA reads TGTGCCAGCAGTGACGGACCGCGAGAAAAACTGTTTTTT. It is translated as CASSDGPREKLFF.

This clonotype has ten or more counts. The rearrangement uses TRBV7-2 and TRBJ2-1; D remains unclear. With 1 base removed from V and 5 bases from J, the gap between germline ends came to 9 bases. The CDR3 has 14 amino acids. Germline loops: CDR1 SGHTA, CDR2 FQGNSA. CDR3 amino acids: CASSLDGGDNEQFF. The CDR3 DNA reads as TGTGCCAGCAGCTTAGACGGCGGTGACAATGAGCAGTTCTTC. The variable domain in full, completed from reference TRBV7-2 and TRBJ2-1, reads GAGVSQSPSNKVTEKGKDVELRCDPISGHTALYWYRQSLGQGLEFLIYFQGNSAPDKSGLPSDRFSAERTGGSVSTLTIQRTQQEDSAVYLCASSLDGGDNEQFFGPGTRLTVL.

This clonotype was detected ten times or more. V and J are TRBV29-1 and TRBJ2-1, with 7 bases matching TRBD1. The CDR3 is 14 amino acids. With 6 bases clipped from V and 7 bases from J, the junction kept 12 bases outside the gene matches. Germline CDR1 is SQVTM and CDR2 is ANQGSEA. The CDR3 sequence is CSVLQGILGNEQFF. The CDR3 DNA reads TGCAGCGTACTACAGGGGATCCTAGGGAATGAGCAGTTCTTC.

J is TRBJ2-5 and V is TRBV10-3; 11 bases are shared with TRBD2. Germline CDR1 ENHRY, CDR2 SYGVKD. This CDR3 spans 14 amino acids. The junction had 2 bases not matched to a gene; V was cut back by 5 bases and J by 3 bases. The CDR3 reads CAISSTSGEETQYF. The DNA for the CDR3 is TGTGCCATCAGTTCGACTAGCGGGGAAGAGACCCAGTACTTC.

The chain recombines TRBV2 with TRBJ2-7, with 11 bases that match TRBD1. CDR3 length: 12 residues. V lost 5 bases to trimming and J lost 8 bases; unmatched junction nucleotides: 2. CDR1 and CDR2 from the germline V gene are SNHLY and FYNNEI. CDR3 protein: CASSRDRGKQYV. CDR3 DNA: TGTGCCAGCAGTCGGGACAGGGGGAAGCAGTACGTC.

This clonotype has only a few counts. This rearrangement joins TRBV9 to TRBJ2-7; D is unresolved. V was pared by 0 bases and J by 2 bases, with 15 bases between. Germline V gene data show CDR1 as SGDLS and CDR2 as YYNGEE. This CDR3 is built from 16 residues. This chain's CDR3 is CASSVVITAPPYEQYF. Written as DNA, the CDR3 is TGTGCCAGCAGCGTAGTAATAACAGCACCCCCCTACGAGCAGTACTTC.

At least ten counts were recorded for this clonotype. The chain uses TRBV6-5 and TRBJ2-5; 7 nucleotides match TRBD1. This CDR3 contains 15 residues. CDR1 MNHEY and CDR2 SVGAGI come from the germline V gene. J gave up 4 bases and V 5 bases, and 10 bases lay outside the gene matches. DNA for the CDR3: TGTGCCAGCAGTACCGATTCCCCAGGGGGAGAGACCCAGTACTTC. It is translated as CASSTDSPGGETQYF.

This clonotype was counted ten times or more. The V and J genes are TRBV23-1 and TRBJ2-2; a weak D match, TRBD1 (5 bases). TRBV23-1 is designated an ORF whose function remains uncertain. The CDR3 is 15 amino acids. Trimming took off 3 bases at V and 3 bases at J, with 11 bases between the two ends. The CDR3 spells CASSQGHFDTGELFF. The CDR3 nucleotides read TGCGCCAGCAGTCAGGGGCACTTTGACACCGGGGAGCTGTTTTTT.

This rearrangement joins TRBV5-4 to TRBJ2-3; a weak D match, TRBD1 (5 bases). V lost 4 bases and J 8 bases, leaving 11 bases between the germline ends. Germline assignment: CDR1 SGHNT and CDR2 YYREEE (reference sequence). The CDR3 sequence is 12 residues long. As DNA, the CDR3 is TGTGCCAGCAGCCTCTCAGGGCCTACGCAGTATTTT. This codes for CASSLSGPTQYF. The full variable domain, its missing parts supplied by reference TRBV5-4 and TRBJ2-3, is ETGVTQSPTHLIKTRGQQVTLRCSSQSGHNTVSWYQQALGQGPQFIFQYYREEENGRGNFPPRFSGLQFPNYSSELNVNALELDDSALYLCASSLSGPTQYFGPGTRLTVL.

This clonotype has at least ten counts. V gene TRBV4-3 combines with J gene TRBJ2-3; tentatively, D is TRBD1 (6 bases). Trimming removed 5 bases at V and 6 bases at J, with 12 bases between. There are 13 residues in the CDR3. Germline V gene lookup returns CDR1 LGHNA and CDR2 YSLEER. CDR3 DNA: TGCGCCAGCAGCTTCCAGGGGTCGGATACGCAGTATTTT. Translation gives CASSFQGSDTQYF.

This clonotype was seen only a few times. CDR3 bases: TGTGCCAGCAGAGTTACAGGGGCGAGCGAGCAGTACGTC. This encodes CASRVTGASEQYV. This chain links TRBV7-9 with TRBJ2-7, with 7 bases aligning to TRBD1. The germline V gene has CDR1 SEHNR and CDR2 FQNEAQ (reference sequence). After removal of 6 bases from V and 6 bases from J, the junction contained 8 bases not matched to a gene. The CDR3 is 13 amino acids.

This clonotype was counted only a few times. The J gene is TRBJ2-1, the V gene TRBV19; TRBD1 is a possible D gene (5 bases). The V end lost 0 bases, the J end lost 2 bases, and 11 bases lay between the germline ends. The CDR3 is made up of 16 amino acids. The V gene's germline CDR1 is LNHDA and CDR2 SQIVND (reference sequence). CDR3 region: CASSIDRAGTYNEQFF. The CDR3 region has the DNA TGTGCCAGTAGTATAGATCGGGCAGGGACCTACAATGAGCAGTTCTTC.

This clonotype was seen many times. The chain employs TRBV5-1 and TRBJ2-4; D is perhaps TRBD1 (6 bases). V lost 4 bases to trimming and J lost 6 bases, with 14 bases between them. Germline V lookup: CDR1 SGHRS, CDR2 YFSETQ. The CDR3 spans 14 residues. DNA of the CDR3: TGCGCCAGCAGCCCCGGACAGTTACTAAACATTCAGTACTTC. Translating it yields CASSPGQLLNIQYF.

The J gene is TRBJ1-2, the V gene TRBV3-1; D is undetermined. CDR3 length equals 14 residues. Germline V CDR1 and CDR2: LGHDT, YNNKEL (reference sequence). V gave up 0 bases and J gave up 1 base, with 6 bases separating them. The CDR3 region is CASSQDLLNYGYTF. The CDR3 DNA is TGTGCCAGCAGCCAAGACTTGCTTAACTATGGCTACACCTTC.

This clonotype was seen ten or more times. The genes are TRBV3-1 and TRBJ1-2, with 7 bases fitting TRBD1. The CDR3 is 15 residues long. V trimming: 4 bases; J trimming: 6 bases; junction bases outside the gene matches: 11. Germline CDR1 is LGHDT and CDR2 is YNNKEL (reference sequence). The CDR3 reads CASSPQDRIINGYTF. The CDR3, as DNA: TGTGCCAGCAGCCCCCAGGACAGGATAATTAATGGCTACACCTTC.

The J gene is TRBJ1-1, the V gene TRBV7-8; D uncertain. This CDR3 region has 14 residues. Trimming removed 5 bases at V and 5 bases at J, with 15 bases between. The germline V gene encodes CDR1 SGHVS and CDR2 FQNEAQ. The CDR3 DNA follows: TGTGCCAGCAGCGCCACCCCCTCAATTACTGAAGCTTTCTTT. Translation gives CASSATPSITEAFF.

The CDR3 DNA follows: TGTGCCAGCAGCCAAGGTCGGGGACTAGCGGCCGGGGGTGAGCAGTTCTTC. Protein: CASSQGRGLAAGGEQFF. The V and J genes are TRBV4-2 and TRBJ2-1, with 11 bases lining up with TRBD2. There are 17 residues in the CDR3. The V segment lost 1 base and the J segment 9 bases; nucleotides outside the gene matches: 11. Germline CDR1 and CDR2: LGHNA and YNFKEQ.

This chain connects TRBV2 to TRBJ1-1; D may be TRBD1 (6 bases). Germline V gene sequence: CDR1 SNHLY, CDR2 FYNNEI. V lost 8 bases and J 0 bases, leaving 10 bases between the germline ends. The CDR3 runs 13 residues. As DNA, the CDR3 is TGTGCCAGCGAGGACAGCATGAACACTGAAGCTTTCTTT. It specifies CASEDSMNTEAFF.

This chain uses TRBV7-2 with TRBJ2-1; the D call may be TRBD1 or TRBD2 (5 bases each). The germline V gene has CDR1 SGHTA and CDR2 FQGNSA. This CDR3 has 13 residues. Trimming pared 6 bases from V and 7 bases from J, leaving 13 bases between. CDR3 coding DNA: TGTGCCAGCAGATCCGTGAGGGGAAATGAGCAGTTCTTC. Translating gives CASRSVRGNEQFF.

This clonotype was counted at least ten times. CDR3 in amino acids: CASSLEAEGSSPLHF. The CDR3 nucleotides are TGCGCCAGCAGCTTGGAGGCTGAGGGGAGCTCACCCCTCCACTTT. The chain combines TRBV5-1 with TRBJ1-6, with D perhaps TRBD1 (5 bases). The CDR3 extends over 15 amino acids. The germline CDR1 and CDR2 sequences are SGHRS and YFSETQ. V lost 0 bases and J lost 10, with 14 bases in between.